Each of the 31 T cell receptor beta chains below was sequenced from the same sample in a study of beta chain features in type 1 diabetes. Reverse transcription of all isolated RNA meant that expressed TCRB transcripts were sequenced. Sequencing was performed with immunoSEQ multiplex PCR; in TCRdb, only in-frame clones are kept and a portion is missing. The data contain under 250,000 clones, roughly 13% of them singletons. The sequenced material came from naive CD4+ T cells from blood. These receptors all stem from a woman aged 35 to 49 in good health.

This clone has more than one count but fewer than ten. This chain joins TRBV29-1 and TRBJ2-1, with D tentatively TRBD2 (6 bases). The V gene lost 6 bases and the J gene lost 0 bases, with 18 bases spanning the gap. Germline CDR1 is SQVTM and CDR2 is ANQGSEA. This CDR3 spans 16 amino acids. The CDR3 DNA sequence: TGCAGCGTGGGGGGAATGCGGGCGAGCTCCTACAATGAGCAGTTCTTC. Translation: CSVGGMRASSYNEQFF.

This chain joins TRBV27 and TRBJ2-2; the D gene is possibly TRBD1 (5 bases). Germline CDR1 and CDR2: MNHEY and SMNVEV (reference sequence). The CDR3 loop spans 14 amino acids. V was shortened by 5 bases and J by 7 bases, with 14 bases between the two germline ends. CDR3 sequence (DNA): TGTGCCAGCAGTCCCCATAGGGGAAACGGGGAGCTGTTTTTT. This codes for CASSPHRGNGELFF.

This clone occurred a few times. The chain has TRBV7-2 and TRBJ1-1; the D gene is possibly TRBD1 (6 bases). The CDR3 sequence is 15 residues long. Germline-derived CDR1 and CDR2 are SGHTA and FQGNSA. Trimming removed 5 bases at V and 1 base at J, with 14 bases between. The CDR3, as DNA: TGTGCCAGCAGCCCTTCGACAGGTGGGAACACTGAAGCTTTCTTT. Amino acid sequence: CASSPSTGGNTEAFF.

This clone has a handful of counts. The genes are TRBV21-1 and TRBJ1-2; TRBD1 is the table's D call, not checked against the DNA. TRBV21-1 represents a pseudogene. This CDR3 is built from 15 residues. As DNA, the CDR3 is TGTGCCAGCAGCAACAGGACAGAAGCTAACTATGGCTACACCTTC. Translated: CASSNRTEANYGYTF.

Only a few counts were recorded for this clone. The rearrangement uses TRBV18 and TRBJ2-7, with 9 bases fitting TRBD2. There are 16 residues in the CDR3. Per germline, CDR1 KGHSH and CDR2 LQKENI. With V trimmed by 4 bases and J by 4 bases, 11 bases remained unmatched. The CDR3 loop is CASSRALAGAEYEQYF. CDR3 nucleotide sequence: TGTGCCAGCTCACGAGCTTTAGCGGGGGCCGAATACGAGCAGTACTTC.

This sequence joins TRBV18 and TRBJ2-5, with TRBD2 identical over 7 bases. Germline V gene lookup returns CDR1 KGHSH and CDR2 LQKENI. The ends lost 6 bases at V and 5 bases at J; junction bases unmatched: 9. CDR3 length: 14 amino acids. CDR3 sequence (DNA): TGTGCCAGCTCTGCGACTAGCAAGGGCGAGACCCAGTACTTC. Protein sequence: CASSATSKGETQYF.

The genes are TRBV7-2 and TRBJ2-7; 9 bases are shared with TRBD2. Per the germline V gene, CDR1 is SGHTA and CDR2 is FQGNSA. This CDR3 has 14 residues. Germline trimming cut 0 bases from V and 7 bases from J; bases unmatched to any gene: 4. In nucleotides, the CDR3 is TGTGCCAGCAGCTTAGCGCGGGGGGGCGGGGAGCAGTACTTC. Translated, it gives CASSLARGGGEQYF.

This clone occurred a few times. V and J are TRBV6-5 and TRBJ1-2; D uncertain. The V gene's germline CDR1 is MNHEY and CDR2 SVGAGI. Deletions cut 5 bases from V and 4 bases from J, with 14 bases between. The CDR3 length is 14 residues. CDR3 nucleotides: TGTGCCAGCAGTGTTGGATTGGAGAGCTATGGCTACACCTTC. It yields the protein CASSVGLESYGYTF.

The chain employs TRBV2 and TRBJ1-4, with 10 nucleotides matching TRBD1. With 6 bases clipped from V and 10 bases from J, the junction kept 17 bases outside the gene matches. The CDR3 covers 17 residues. From germline, CDR1 is SNHLY and CDR2 FYNNEI. The DNA for the CDR3 is TGTGCCAGCAGAGCTTATACGGGACAGGGGATTAGGGTAAAACTGTTTTTT. It is translated as CASRAYTGQGIRVKLFF.

The chain links TRBV7-9 to TRBJ2-2, with TRBD1 as a possible D gene (6 bases). V lost 4 bases and J lost 3, with 12 bases in between. Looked up from germline, CDR1 is SEHNR and CDR2 is FQNEAQ (reference sequence). The CDR3 covers 15 residues. CDR3 residues: CASSSDRTYTGELFF. The CDR3 coding sequence is TGTGCCAGCAGCTCAGACAGGACTTACACCGGGGAGCTGTTTTTT.

This chain links TRBV6-5 with TRBJ2-1; D might be TRBD2 (5 bases). In germline, CDR1 is MNHEY, CDR2 SVGAGI. There are 13 residues in the CDR3. The V gene lost 0 bases and the J gene lost 7 bases, with 7 bases spanning the gap. This chain's CDR3 is CASSYSRENEQFF. The CDR3, as DNA: TGTGCCAGCAGTTACTCGAGGGAGAATGAGCAGTTCTTC.

J is TRBJ1-1 and V is TRBV6-5, with D uncertain. Germline values: CDR1 MNHEY, CDR2 SVGAGI. The V end was cut by 9 bases, the J end by 5 bases, with 10 bases between. The CDR3 contains 11 residues. This CDR3 reads CASAGLTEAFF. The CDR3 bases are TGTGCCAGTGCGGGGTTGACTGAAGCTTTCTTT.

V usage is TRBV7-2 and J usage is TRBJ1-5; 8 nucleotides line up with TRBD1. The V and J ends lost 4 bases and 4 bases, in that order; junction bases with no gene match: 0. Germline V gene sequence: CDR1 SGHTA, CDR2 FQGNSA. The CDR3 is made up of 13 amino acids. The CDR3 DNA reads as TGTGCCAGCAGCTGGACAGGGAATCAGCCCCAGCATTTT. It translates to CASSWTGNQPQHF.

Only a few counts were recorded for this clone. V and J are TRBV19 and TRBJ2-5, with 11 positions matching TRBD1. The V segment lost 0 bases and the J segment 7 bases; nucleotides outside the gene matches: 4. The CDR3 sequence is 15 residues long. Germline loops: CDR1 LNHDA, CDR2 SQIVND (reference sequence). CDR3 in amino acids: CASSIDPGTGGTQYF. For the CDR3, the DNA is TGTGCCAGTAGTATAGATCCCGGGACAGGGGGGACCCAGTACTTC.

The V call is TRBV10-1, the J call TRBJ2-3, with 9 bases identical to TRBD1. Germline assignment: CDR1 WNHNN and CDR2 SYGVQD (reference sequence). The CDR3 loop spans 16 amino acids. The V gene end was trimmed by 1 base and the J gene end by 2 bases; junction bases not matched to a gene: 4. This chain's CDR3 is CASSEFRDRATDTQYF. The CDR3 nucleotides are TGCGCCAGCAGTGAGTTTAGGGACAGGGCCACAGATACGCAGTATTTT.

This clone showed up just a few times. The CDR3 protein is CASSASSTDTQYF. CDR3 nucleotides: TGTGCCAGCAGCGCGTCTTCCACAGATACGCAGTATTTT. This chain links TRBV9 with TRBJ2-3; D gene unclear. The ends were cut back, 3 bases at V and 2 bases at J, with 7 bases in the middle. The CDR3 consists of 13 residues. Germline CDR1 is SGDLS and CDR2 is YYNGEE.

V is TRBV5-8 and J is TRBJ1-2; TRBD1 agrees at 8 bases. CDR1 is SGHTS and CDR2 is YDEGEE in the germline V gene. The CDR3 spans 15 residues. Trimming took 0 bases from V and 2 from J; bases not matched to a gene: 3. The CDR3 nucleotides are TGTGCCAGCAGCTTGGGTCCAGGGGGCAACTATGGCTACACCTTC. It translates to CASSLGPGGNYGYTF.

The V gene is TRBV13, the J gene TRBJ1-1; D is possibly TRBD1 (5 bases). Per germline, CDR1 PRHDT and CDR2 FYEKMQ (reference sequence). Trimming removed 7 bases from V and 2 bases from J, with 14 bases in between. CDR3 length: 14 amino acids. The CDR3 bases are TGTGCCAGCAATTTTAAGGGGCGAAACACTGAAGCTTTCTTT. It codes for CASNFKGRNTEAFF.

The CDR3 loop reads CASILSGPGQGMSNYGYTF. DNA of the CDR3: TGTGCCAGTATCTTATCCGGGCCGGGACAGGGGATGTCTAACTATGGCTACACCTTC. The chain links TRBV19 to TRBJ1-2; 10 bases line up with TRBD1. This CDR3 has 19 residues. The V and J ends lost 7 bases and 0 bases, in that order; junction bases with no gene match: 17. In germline, CDR1 is LNHDA, CDR2 SQIVND (reference sequence).

In this sample, this clone turned up a few times. The chain has TRBV9 and TRBJ2-3; D unclear. Germline CDR1 reads SGDLS; CDR2 reads YYNGEE. This CDR3 is 14 amino acids long. V was trimmed by 2 bases and J by 2 bases, leaving 9 bases between them. The CDR3 nucleotides are TGTGCCAGCAGCGTCGGTGTAATCACAGATACGCAGTATTTT. This codes for CASSVGVITDTQYF.

The table lists this clone with a few counts. The chain recombines TRBV4-1 with TRBJ1-5, with 7 positions matching TRBD1. The germline V gene encodes CDR1 MGHRA and CDR2 YSYEKL. After removal of 4 bases from V and 7 bases from J, the junction contained 7 bases not matched to a gene. This CDR3 is built from 14 residues. CDR3 in amino acids: CASSPQQGPQPQHF. CDR3 nucleotide sequence: TGCGCCAGCAGCCCTCAACAGGGGCCCCAGCCCCAGCATTTT.

This clone was seen more than once but under ten times. This chain uses TRBV18 with TRBJ1-5; maybe TRBD1 (5 bases). Germline V gives CDR1 KGHSH, CDR2 LQKENI. The CDR3 has 15 amino acids. Trimming pared 3 bases from V and 3 bases from J, leaving 12 bases between. The CDR3 is CASSPKGQDNQPQHF. CDR3 bases: TGTGCCAGCTCACCCAAGGGGCAGGACAATCAGCCCCAGCATTTT.

The rearrangement uses TRBV18 and TRBJ2-1, with 7 bases fitting TRBD1. The CDR3 runs to 16 residues. V was clipped by 3 bases and J by 8 bases; unmatched bases: 13. The V gene's germline CDR1 is KGHSH and CDR2 LQKENI. The CDR3 DNA follows: TGTGCCAGCTCACCCCGTTGGACAGGAGGTGGAGATGAGCAGTTCTTC. Encoded protein: CASSPRWTGGGDEQFF.

This clone was observed a few times. The chain joins TRBV15 to TRBJ1-5; no clear D gene. Germline CDR1 reads LNHNV; CDR2 reads YYDKDF (reference sequence). Trimming took off 0 bases at V and 2 bases at J, with 11 bases between the two ends. The CDR3 is 16 residues long. CDR3 sequence reads: CATSRDQRGGNQPQHF. Here the CDR3 DNA reads TGTGCCACCAGCAGAGATCAACGGGGTGGCAATCAGCCCCAGCATTTT.

The rearrangement links TRBV5-4 to TRBJ1-3, with D unresolved. This CDR3 spans 13 amino acids. Germline CDR1 and CDR2: SGHNT and YYREEE (reference sequence). Trimming shortened V by 4 bases and J by 6 bases, and 11 bases separated the two germline ends. CDR3 protein: CASSKSGINTIYF. For the CDR3, the DNA is TGTGCCAGCAGCAAGTCGGGGATAAACACCATATATTTT.

As DNA, the CDR3 is TGTGCCAGCTCCACAGGGGATGGACAGCCCCAGCATTTT. Protein: CASSTGDGQPQHF. This chain links TRBV18 with TRBJ1-5; 7 nucleotides align to TRBD1. The CDR3 totals 13 residues. With 6 bases clipped from V and 7 bases from J, the junction kept 6 bases outside the gene matches. Germline CDR1 KGHSH, CDR2 LQKENI.

This clone appeared a few times. This rearrangement joins TRBV7-2 to TRBJ2-5; 11 bases match TRBD1. The junction had 5 bases not matched to a gene; V was cut back by 5 bases and J by 6 bases. The CDR3 is 14 amino acids. Germline lookup yields CDR1 SGHTA and CDR2 FQGNSA. The CDR3 DNA reads as TGTGCCAGCAGCACCGGACAGGGGGCAAAGACCCAGTACTTC. It codes for CASSTGQGAKTQYF. Supplemented by reference TRBV7-2 and TRBJ2-5, the full variable domain reads GAGVSQSPSNKVTEKGKDVELRCDPISGHTALYWYRQSLGQGLEFLIYFQGNSAPDKSGLPSDRFSAERTGGSVSTLTIQRTQQEDSAVYLCASSTGQGAKTQYFGPGTRLLVL.

This clone was counted a few times. The rearrangement joins TRBV10-1 to TRBJ1-5; no clear D. V lost 0 bases to trimming and J lost 7 bases, with 10 bases between them. This CDR3 spans 14 amino acids. Germline CDR1 is WNHNN and CDR2 is SYGVQD (reference sequence). Here the CDR3 DNA reads TGCGCCAGCAGTGAGTCAGTAGTGGGCCAGCCCCAGCATTTT. Encoded protein: CASSESVVGQPQHF.

A few counts support this clone. The genes are TRBV6-6 and TRBJ2-3; 8 bases are shared with TRBD2. The CDR3 runs 13 residues. The germline V gene encodes CDR1 MNHNY and CDR2 SVGAGI (reference sequence). The V gene end was trimmed by 10 bases and the J gene end by 2 bases; junction bases not matched to a gene: 5. The CDR3 bases are TGTGCCATTTCGGGGGGGACCACAGATACGCAGTATTTT. Translating gives CAISGGTTDTQYF.

This sequence joins TRBV9 and TRBJ2-1, with TRBD2 identical over 10 bases. CDR3 length: 15 residues. In germline, CDR1 is SGDLS, CDR2 YYNGEE. The V and J ends lost 2 bases and 9 bases, in that order; junction bases with no gene match: 8. The CDR3 coding sequence is TGTGCCAGCAGCGTCTTGTCTAGCGGGGGCCCTGAGCAGTTCTTC. It specifies CASSVLSSGGPEQFF.

This clone has only a few counts. The chain recombines TRBV5-1 with TRBJ1-2; D gene unclear. Trimming took off 1 base at V and 7 bases at J, with 11 bases between the two ends. Germline V gene sequence: CDR1 SGHRS, CDR2 YFSETQ. The length of the CDR3 is 13 residues. The CDR3 nucleotides read TGCGCCAGCAGCTTGCCGTCCTCTATTGGCTACACCTTC. It is translated as CASSLPSSIGYTF.